One T cell receptor (beta chain) is described in this entry. Its antigen is still unknown. V was cut by 1 base and J by 5 bases, with 11 bases left in between. The length of the CDR3 is 14 residues. CDR1 and CDR2 from the germline V gene are SGHVS and FQNEAQ. Data came from immunoSEQ multiplex PCR; TCRdb stores just in-frame clones and leaves some out. The sample consists of around 130,000 clones, around 90% of them appearing once. These data belong to a study of T cell responses to AZD1222 COVID-19 vaccine. Study findings and constraints: In all cases, repertoires were sampled only after the peak T cell response.

This TCR was recovered from an adult who received the AZD1222 COVID-19 vaccine. The sequenced sample was peripheral blood, obtained 28 days after the second AZD1222 dose. The rearrangement links TRBV7-8 to TRBJ1-1; D gene uncertain. CDR3 DNA sequence: TGTGCCAGCAGCTTAGTTATTCGGGCGACTGAAGCTTTCTTT. As protein: CASSLVIRATEAFF.